The clone carrying this T cell receptor (beta chain) was detected only a few times. Its antigen remains unknown. The CDR3 loop spans 13 amino acids. Germline values: CDR1 SNHLY, CDR2 FYNNEI. V lost 8 bases and J lost 8; bases outside the gene matches: 10. The PCR made use of 60 Vbeta and 13 Jbeta primers. TCRdb's table, derived via immunoSEQ multiplex PCR, lists solely in-frame clones and lacks some. Among about 110,000 clones listed, 13% to 15% were seen once. This specimen belongs to a study of cytomegalovirus exposure and HLA in healthy donors. Overall study results and limits: Despite most TCR sequences being rare, some public TCRs occurred in many donors. A later analysis found common viral pathogens apparently linked to several of the most significant clusters.

The receptor comes from a female donor in good health and CMV-seronegative. Sequencing used PBMCs. The chain has TRBV2 and TRBJ2-3; 7 positions agree with TRBD1. The CDR3 bases are TGTGCCAGCGTTGGACAGGTGAAGGGTACGCAGTATTTT. It yields the protein CASVGQVKGTQYF.